A single sample is the source of the 10 T cell receptor beta chains below, sequenced in a study of tumor-infiltrating lymphocytes in primary liver carcinoma. Co-extraction of RNA and DNA was performed on roughly 20-33 mg of unsorted bulk tissue. The investigators made TCR beta cDNA from roughly 0.45 ug total RNA, using a constant-region primer. Modified slightly, ARM-PCR produced TCR beta libraries over three nested multiplex PCR rounds. For around 9 cycles apiece, the opening two PCR rounds ran with TRBV1-TRBV30 forward primers and a C-beta reverse primer. TCRdb processed the multiplex PCR reads anew with MiXCR; each CDR3 protein has one entry. The table has 90,000 to 100,000 distinct CDR3 sequences, approximately 68% seen once. Material: liver tumor tissue from sampling region 5. Described subset: tumor region T5, tumor centre. These receptors were collected from a woman aged 60-70 years with primary liver carcinoma and hepatitis B virus infection.

About this clonotype itself: One end of the junction is discordant with germline, which a read error may explain. The rearrangement joins TRBV29-1 to TRBJ2-5, with D tentatively TRBD1 (6 bases). This CDR3 region has 15 residues. Germline CDR1 and CDR2: SQVTM and ANQGSEA. The CDR3 DNA reads TGCAGCGTTGAAGGGGGGACAAGGGAGCAAGAGACCCGGTACTTC. The encoded protein is CSVEGGTREQETRYF.

This clonotype was seen a few times. A much larger clone lies one base from this, so it may be a read error. This chain uses TRBV6-5 with TRBJ1-4; 8 bases match TRBD1. Germline assignment: CDR1 MNHEY and CDR2 SVGAGI. This CDR3 has 14 residues. Written as DNA, the CDR3 is TGTGTCAGCAGGTCCCAGGGGGCCAATGAAAAACTGTTTTTT. Protein product: CVSRSQGANEKLFF.

This clonotype has ten or more counts. The chain links TRBV7-9 to TRBJ2-6; 8 bases line up with TRBD2. CDR3 length equals 17 residues. Losses at the gene ends were 2 bases for V and 0 bases for J; bases not matched to a gene: 3. CDR1 is SEHNR, CDR2 FQNEAQ, per germline (reference sequence). CDR3 in DNA: TGTGCCAGCAGCTTACTAGCGGGTTACTCTGGGGCCAACGTCCTGACTTTC. Protein: CASSLLAGYSGANVLTF.

Points on this clonotype: One end of the junction varies from germline; a read error may be responsible. This rearrangement joins TRBV20-1 to TRBJ2-3; tentatively, D is TRBD2 (6 bases). Germline V lookup: CDR1 DFQATT, CDR2 SNEGSKA (reference sequence). The CDR3 length is 17 residues. The CDR3 loop is CSVRDPAGNSLTDTQYF. CDR3 bases: TGCAGTGTTAGAGATCCCGCGGGAAACTCCCTCACAGATACGCAGTATTTT.

The table lists this clonotype with many counts. The chain recombines TRBV11-2 with TRBJ1-1, with D perhaps TRBD1 (6 bases). Trimming shortened V by 1 base and J by 6 bases, and 15 bases separated the two germline ends. The CDR3 has 15 amino acids. Germline CDR1 is SGHAT and CDR2 is FQNNGV. CDR3 bases: TGTGCCAGCAGCTTAGGTGACAGGACCCGCGCTGAAGCTTTCTTT. Protein sequence: CASSLGDRTRAEAFF.

The chain joins TRBV28 to TRBJ2-4; tentative D call: TRBD1 (6 bases). There are 12 residues in the CDR3. Germline V lookup: CDR1 MDHEN, CDR2 SYDVKM. V was shortened by 6 bases and J by 6 bases, with 9 bases between the two germline ends. The CDR3 nucleotides read TGTGCCAGCAGAGGGGGAATAAACATTCAGTACTTC. Residues: CASRGGINIQYF.

The chain is built from TRBV10-3 and TRBJ2-3; D might be TRBD1 or TRBD2, each matching 6 bases. In germline, CDR1 is ENHRY, CDR2 SYGVKD. The CDR3 runs 15 residues. Trimming shortened V by 6 bases and J by 8 bases, and 21 bases separated the two germline ends. CDR3 protein: CAIRGGQAPAATQYF. DNA for the CDR3: TGTGCCATCAGGGGGGGACAAGCCCCCGCAGCTACGCAGTATTTT.

As regards this clonotype: One end of the junction is discordant with germline, which a read error may explain. V is TRBV7-8 and J is TRBJ2-2; perhaps TRBD2 as D (5 bases). The CDR3 covers 15 residues. Germline CDR1 is SGHVS and CDR2 is FQNEAQ. Here the CDR3 reads CACSLARGNTGELFF. CDR3 nucleotide sequence: TGTGCCTGCAGCTTAGCGAGAGGAAACACCGGGGAACTGTTTTTT.

The gene calls are TRBV29-1 and TRBJ1-1; D might be TRBD1 (5 bases). The germline V gene has CDR1 SQVTM and CDR2 ANQGSEA. The CDR3 extends over 13 amino acids. The CDR3: CSVINGAATEAFF. Here the CDR3 DNA reads TGCAGTGTTATAAACGGGGCCGCCACTGAAGCTTTCTTT. The whole variable domain, filled in from reference TRBV29-1 and TRBJ1-1, reads SAVISQKPSRDICQRGTSLTIQCQVDSQVTMMFWYRQQPGQSLTLIATANQGSEATYESGFVIDKFPISRPNLTFSTLTVSNMSPEDSSIYLCSVINGAATEAFFGQGTRLTVV.

With regard to this clonotype: This may come from a read error, since a much larger clone is one base off. The V and J genes are TRBV2 and TRBJ2-7; D tentatively reads TRBD1 or TRBD2 (6 bases each). Germline assignment: CDR1 SNHLY and CDR2 FYNNEI. CDR3 size: 12 residues. CDR3 sequence: CASKGEAGEQCF. The CDR3 region has the DNA TGTGCCAGCAAGGGGGAGGCTGGCGAGCAGTGCTTC.